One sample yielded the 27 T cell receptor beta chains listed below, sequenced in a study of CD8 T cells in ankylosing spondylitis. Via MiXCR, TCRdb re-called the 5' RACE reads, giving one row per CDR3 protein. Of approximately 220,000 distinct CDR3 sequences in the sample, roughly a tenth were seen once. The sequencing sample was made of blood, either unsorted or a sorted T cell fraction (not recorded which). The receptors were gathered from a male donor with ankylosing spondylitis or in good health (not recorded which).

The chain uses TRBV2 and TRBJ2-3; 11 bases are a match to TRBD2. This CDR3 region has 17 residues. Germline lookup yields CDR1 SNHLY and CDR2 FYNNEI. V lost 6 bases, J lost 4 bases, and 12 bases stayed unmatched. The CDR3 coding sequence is TGTGCCAGCAGCGGGCCGACGCTAGCGGGGGGCGCAGATACGCAGTATTTT. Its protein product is CASSGPTLAGGADTQYF.

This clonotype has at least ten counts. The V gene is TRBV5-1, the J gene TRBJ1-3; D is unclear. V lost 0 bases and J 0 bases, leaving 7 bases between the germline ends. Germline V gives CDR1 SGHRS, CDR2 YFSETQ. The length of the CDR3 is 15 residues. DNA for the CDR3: TGCGCCAGCAGCTTGGACGGCAGCTCTGGAAACACCATATATTTT. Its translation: CASSLDGSSGNTIYF.

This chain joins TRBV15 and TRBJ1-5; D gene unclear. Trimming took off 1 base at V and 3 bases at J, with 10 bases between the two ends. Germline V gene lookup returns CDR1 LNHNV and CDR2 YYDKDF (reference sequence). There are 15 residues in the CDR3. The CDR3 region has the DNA TGTGCCACCAGCAGAGGAACAGAGACCAATCAGCCCCAGCATTTT. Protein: CATSRGTETNQPQHF. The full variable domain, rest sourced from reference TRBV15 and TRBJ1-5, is DAMVIQNPRYQVTQFGKPVTLSCSQTLNHNVMYWYQQKSSQAPKLLFHYYDKDFNNEADTPDNFQSRRPNTSFCFLDIRSPGLGDTAMYLCATSRGTETNQPQHFGDGTRLSIL.

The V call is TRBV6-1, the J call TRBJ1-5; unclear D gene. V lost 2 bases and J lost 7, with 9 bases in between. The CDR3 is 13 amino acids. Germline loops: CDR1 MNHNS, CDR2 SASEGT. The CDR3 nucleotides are TGTGCCAGCAGTGAACGCGAAGGGCAGCCCCAGCATTTT. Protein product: CASSEREGQPQHF.

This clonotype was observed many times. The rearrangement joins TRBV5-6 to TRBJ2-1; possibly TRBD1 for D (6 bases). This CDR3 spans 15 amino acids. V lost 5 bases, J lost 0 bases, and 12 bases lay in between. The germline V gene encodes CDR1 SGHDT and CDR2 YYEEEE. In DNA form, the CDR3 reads TGTGCCAGCAGTCCCGACAGGTTCTCCTACAATGAGCAGTTCTTC. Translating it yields CASSPDRFSYNEQFF.

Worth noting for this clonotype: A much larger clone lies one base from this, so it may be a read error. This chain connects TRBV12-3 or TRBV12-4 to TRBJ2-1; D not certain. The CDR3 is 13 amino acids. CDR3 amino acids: CASSLYQNNKQFF. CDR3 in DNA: TGTGCCAGCAGTTTATACCAGAACAATAAGCAGTTCTTC.

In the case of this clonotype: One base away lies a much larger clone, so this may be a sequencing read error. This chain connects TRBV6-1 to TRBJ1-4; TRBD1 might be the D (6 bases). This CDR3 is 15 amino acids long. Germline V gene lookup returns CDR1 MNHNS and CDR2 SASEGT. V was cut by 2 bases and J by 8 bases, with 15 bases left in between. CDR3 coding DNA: TGTGCCAGCAGTGAAATGGGCAGGGGTGGCGAAAAACTGTTTTTT. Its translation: CASSEMGRGGEKLFF.

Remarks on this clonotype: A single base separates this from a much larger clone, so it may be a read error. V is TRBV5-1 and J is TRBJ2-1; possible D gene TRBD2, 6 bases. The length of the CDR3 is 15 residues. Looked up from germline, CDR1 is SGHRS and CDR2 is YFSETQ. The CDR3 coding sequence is TGCGCCAGCAGCGGGGCTGGGGACTCCTACAATGAGGAGTTCTTC. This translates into CASSGAGDSYNEEFF.

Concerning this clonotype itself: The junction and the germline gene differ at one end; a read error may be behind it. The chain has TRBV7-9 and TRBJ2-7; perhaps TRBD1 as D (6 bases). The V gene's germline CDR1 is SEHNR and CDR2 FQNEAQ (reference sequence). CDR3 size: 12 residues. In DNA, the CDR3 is TGTGCCAGCAGCAGAGAGGGGACACCCTTCCGATTC. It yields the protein CASSREGTPFRF. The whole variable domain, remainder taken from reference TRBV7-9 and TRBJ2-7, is DTGVSQNPRHKITKRGQNVTFRCDPISEHNRLYWYRQTLGQGPEFLTYFQNEAQLEKSRLLSDRFSAERPKGSFSTLEIQRTEQGDSAMYLCASSREGTPFRFGPGTRLTVT.

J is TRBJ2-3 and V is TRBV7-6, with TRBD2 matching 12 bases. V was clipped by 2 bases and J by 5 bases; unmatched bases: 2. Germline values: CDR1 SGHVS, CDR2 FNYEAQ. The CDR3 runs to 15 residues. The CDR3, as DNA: TGTGCCAGCAGCTTATCGACTAGCGGGGGAGATACGCAGTATTTT. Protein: CASSLSTSGGDTQYF.

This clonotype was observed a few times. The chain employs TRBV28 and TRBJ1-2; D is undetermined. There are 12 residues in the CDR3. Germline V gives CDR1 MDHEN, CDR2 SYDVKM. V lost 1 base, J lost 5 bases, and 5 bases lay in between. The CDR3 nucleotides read TGTGCCAGCAGTTTATTTCCTTATGGCTACACCTTC. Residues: CASSLFPYGYTF.

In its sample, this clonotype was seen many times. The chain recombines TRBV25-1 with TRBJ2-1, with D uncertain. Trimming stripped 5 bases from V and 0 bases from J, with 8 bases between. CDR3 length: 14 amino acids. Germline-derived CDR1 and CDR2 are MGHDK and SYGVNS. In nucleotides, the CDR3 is TGTGCCAGCAGTCCCCGTATCTCCTACAATGAGCAGTTCTTC. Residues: CASSPRISYNEQFF. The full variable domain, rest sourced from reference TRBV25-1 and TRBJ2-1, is EADIYQTPRYLVIGTGKKITLECSQTMGHDKMYWYQQDPGMELHLIHYSYGVNSTEKGDLSSESTVSRIRTEHFPLTLESARPSHTSQYLCASSPRISYNEQFFGPGTRLTVL.

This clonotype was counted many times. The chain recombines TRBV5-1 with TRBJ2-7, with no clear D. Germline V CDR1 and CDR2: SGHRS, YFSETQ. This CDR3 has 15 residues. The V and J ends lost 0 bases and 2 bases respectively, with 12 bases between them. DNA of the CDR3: TGCGCCAGCAGCTTGGAACTGAATATGGCCTACGAGCAGTACTTC. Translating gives CASSLELNMAYEQYF. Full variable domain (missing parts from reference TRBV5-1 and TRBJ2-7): KAGVTQTPRYLIKTRGQQVTLSCSPISGHRSVSWYQQTPGQGLQFLFEYFSETQRNKGNFPGRFSGRQFSNSRSEMNVSTLELGDSALYLCASSLELNMAYEQYFGPGTRLTVT.

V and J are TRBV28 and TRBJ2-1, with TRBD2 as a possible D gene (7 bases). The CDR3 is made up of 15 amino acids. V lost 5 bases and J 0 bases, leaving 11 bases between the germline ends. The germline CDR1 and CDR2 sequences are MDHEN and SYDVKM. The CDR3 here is CASSGAGASYNEQFF. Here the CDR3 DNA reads TGTGCCAGCAGTGGGGCGGGGGCCTCCTACAATGAGCAGTTCTTC.

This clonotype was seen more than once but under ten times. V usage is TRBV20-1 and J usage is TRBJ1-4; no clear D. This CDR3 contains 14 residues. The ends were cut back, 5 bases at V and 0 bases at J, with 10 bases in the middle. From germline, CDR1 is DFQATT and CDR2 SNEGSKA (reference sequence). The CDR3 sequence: CSAGSWPTNEKLFF. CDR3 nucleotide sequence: TGCAGTGCTGGCTCCTGGCCAACTAATGAAAAACTGTTTTTT.

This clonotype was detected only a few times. CDR3 coding DNA: TGCAGTGCTAGAGGGGGTCTGGCCAGCTCCTACAATGAGCAGTTCTTC. Translating gives CSARGGLASSYNEQFF. The chain is built from TRBV20-1 and TRBJ2-1; no reliable D call. This CDR3 is built from 16 residues. Germline assignment: CDR1 DFQATT and CDR2 SNEGSKA (reference sequence). Trimming cost V 1 base and J 0 bases, with 13 bases left between them.

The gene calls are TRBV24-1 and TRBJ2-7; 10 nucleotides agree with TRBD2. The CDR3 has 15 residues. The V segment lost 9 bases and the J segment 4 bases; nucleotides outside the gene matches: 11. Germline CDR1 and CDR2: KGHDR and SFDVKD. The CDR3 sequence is CATQPAGGDHYEQYF. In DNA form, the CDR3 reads TGTGCCACCCAACCAGCGGGGGGGGACCATTACGAGCAGTACTTC.

The CDR3 is CASTRTGRETEAFF. CDR3 coding DNA: TGTGCCAGCACCAGGACAGGGCGGGAGACTGAAGCTTTCTTT. This chain joins TRBV12-3 or TRBV12-4 and TRBJ1-1, with TRBD1 matching 8 bases. This CDR3 is 14 amino acids long. Unmatched junction bases numbered 9, after V lost 7 bases and J lost 5 bases.

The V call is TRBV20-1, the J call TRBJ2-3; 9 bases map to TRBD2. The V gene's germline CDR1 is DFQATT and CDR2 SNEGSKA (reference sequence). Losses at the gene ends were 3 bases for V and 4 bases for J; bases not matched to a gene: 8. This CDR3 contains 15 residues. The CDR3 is CSASLRGTSSDTQYF. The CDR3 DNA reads TGCAGTGCTAGTTTACGGGGGACTAGCTCAGATACGCAGTATTTT.

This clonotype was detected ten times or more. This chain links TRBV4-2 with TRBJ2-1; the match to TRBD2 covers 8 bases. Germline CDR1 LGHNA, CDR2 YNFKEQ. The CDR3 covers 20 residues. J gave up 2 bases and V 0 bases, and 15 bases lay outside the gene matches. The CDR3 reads CASSQDVAGGEPRPYNEQFF. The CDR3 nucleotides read TGTGCCAGCAGCCAAGATGTGGCGGGGGGTGAACCGCGCCCCTACAATGAGCAGTTCTTC.

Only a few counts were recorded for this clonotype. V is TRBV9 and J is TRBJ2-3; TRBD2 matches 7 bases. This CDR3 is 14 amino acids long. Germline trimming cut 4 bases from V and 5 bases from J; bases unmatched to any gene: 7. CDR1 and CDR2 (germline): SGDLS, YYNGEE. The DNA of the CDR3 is TGTGCCAGCAGCTCGGGGGGAGAGTTAGATACGCAGTATTTT. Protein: CASSSGGELDTQYF.

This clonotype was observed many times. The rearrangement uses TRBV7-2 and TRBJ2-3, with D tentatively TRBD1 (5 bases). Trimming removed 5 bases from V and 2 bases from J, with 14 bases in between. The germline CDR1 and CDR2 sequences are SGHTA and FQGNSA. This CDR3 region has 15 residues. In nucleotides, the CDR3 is TGTGCCAGCAGCCAATCAGGGATCCTCACAGATACGCAGTATTTT. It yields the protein CASSQSGILTDTQYF.

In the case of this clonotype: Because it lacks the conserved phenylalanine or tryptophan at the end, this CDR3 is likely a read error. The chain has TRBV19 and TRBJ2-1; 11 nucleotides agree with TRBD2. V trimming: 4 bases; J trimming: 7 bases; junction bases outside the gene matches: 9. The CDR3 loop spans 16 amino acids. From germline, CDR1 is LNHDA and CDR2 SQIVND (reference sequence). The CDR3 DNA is TGTGCCAGTAGTACCAACTTAGCGGGGGGGCCAAATGAGCAGTTCTCC. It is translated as CASSTNLAGGPNEQFS.

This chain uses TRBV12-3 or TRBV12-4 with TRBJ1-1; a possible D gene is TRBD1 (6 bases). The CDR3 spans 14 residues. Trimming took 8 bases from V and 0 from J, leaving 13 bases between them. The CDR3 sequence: CASSKRGLNTEAFF. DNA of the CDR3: TGTGCCAGCTCGAAGAGGGGGTTGAACACTGAAGCTTTCTTT.

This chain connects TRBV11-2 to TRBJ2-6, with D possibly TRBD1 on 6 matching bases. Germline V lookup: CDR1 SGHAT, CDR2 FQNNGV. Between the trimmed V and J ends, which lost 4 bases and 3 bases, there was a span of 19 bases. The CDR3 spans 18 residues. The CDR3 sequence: CASSSGTRGSLGANVLTF. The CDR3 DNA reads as TGTGCCAGCAGCTCCGGGACAAGGGGGTCCCTTGGGGCCAACGTCCTGACTTTC.

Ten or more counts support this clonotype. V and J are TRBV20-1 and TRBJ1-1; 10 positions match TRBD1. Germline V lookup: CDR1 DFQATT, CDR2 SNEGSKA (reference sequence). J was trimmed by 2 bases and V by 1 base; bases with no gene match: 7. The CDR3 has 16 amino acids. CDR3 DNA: TGCAGTGCTAGAGCGCCGACAGGGGGCTATAACACTGAAGCTTTCTTT. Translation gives CSARAPTGGYNTEAFF.

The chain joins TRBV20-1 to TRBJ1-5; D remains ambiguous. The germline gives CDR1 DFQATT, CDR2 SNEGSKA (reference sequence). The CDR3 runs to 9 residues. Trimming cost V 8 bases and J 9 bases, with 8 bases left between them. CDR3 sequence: CSPLRPQHF. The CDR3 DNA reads TGCAGTCCCCTGCGGCCCCAGCATTTT.